This TCR beta chain emerged from a study of cytomegalovirus exposure and HLA in healthy donors. Study-wide findings and caveats: Most sequenced TCRs were rare (though some public TCRs occurred in many donors).

This table comes from immunoSEQ multiplex PCR, and its TCRdb copy is limited to in-frame clones, with some not included. The sample has 260,000 or so clones, around 90% seen once. CDR1 is MNHEY and CDR2 is SMNVEV in the germline V gene (reference sequence). This CDR3 is built from 13 residues. Between the trimmed V and J ends, which lost 5 bases and 3 bases, there was a span of 11 bases. As concerns this clone: Its target is not known.

Sequencing was done on a sample of PBMCs. The source is a woman aged 25 to 39 in good health and CMV-seronegative. This chain connects TRBV27 to TRBJ2-7; D unclear. DNA for the CDR3: TGTGCCAGCAGTCCACAAGCCGGCTACGAGCAGTACTTC. Translated: CASSPQAGYEQYF.